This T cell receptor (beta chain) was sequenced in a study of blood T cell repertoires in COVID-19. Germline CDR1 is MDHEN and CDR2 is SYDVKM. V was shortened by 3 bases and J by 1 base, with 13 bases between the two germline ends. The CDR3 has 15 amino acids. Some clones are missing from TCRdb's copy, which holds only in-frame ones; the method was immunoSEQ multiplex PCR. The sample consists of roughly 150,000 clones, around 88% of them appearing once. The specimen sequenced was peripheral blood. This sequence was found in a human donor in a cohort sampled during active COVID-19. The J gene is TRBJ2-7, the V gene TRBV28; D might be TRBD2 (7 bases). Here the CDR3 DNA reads TGTGCCAGCAGTTTGGGGGGGGGCCTTTCCTACGAGCAGTACTTC. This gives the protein CASSLGGGLSYEQYF. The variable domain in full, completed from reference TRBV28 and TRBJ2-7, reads DVKVTQSSRYLVKRTGEKVFLECVQDMDHENMFWYRQDPGLGLRLIYFSYDVKMKEKGDIPEGYSVSREKKERFSLILESASTNQTSMYLCASSLGGGLSYEQYFGPGTRLTVT.